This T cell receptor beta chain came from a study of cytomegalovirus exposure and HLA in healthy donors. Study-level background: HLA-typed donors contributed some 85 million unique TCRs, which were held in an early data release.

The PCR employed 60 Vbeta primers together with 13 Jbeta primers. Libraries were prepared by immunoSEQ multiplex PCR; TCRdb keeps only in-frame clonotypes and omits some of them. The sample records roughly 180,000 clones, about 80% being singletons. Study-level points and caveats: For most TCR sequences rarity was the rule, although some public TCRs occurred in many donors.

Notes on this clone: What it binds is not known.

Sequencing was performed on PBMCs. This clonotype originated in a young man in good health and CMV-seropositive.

The CDR3, as DNA: TGCGCCAGCAGCTTGAGGGTAGCGGGGAACCAAGAGACCCAGTACTTC. Its translation is CASSLRVAGNQETQYF. The chain couples TRBV5-1 to TRBJ2-5, with 8 bases fitting TRBD2. J gave up 0 bases and V 1 base, and 5 bases lay outside the gene matches. The CDR3 is 16 amino acids. Germline values: CDR1 SGHRS, CDR2 YFSETQ.